The T cell receptor beta chain under discussion was sequenced for a study of beta chain features in type 1 diabetes. About this clone: Its antigen is still unknown.

The authors reverse transcribed all of the isolated RNA, so sequencing captured expressed TCRB transcripts. Only in-frame clones appear in the TCRdb table, and some are missing; sequencing was by immunoSEQ multiplex PCR. This sample has 15,000 to 20,000 clones, with about 53% found just once. Whole-study results and caveats: Type 1 diabetes patients had TCRB CDR3s that were shorter (moderately but significantly so) in all four CD4+ subsets. More deletions and fewer insertions at VDJ junctions were seen in type 1 diabetes patients.

The collection from each donor was one heparinised blood draw averaging approximately 110 mL. Sorting of CD4+ naive, central memory, regulatory and stem cell-like memory cells was performed via CD45RO/CCR7/CD25/CD127/CD95/CD27. The germline V gene encodes CDR1 SGDLS and CDR2 YYNGEE. Trimming took off 3 bases at V and 8 bases at J, with 20 bases between the two ends. CDR3 length equals 15 residues. Specimen: stem cell memory CD4+ T cells from blood. This clonotype was obtained from a man aged 18 to 30 in good health. V gene TRBV9 combines with J gene TRBJ1-2, with D perhaps TRBD1 (6 bases). In DNA, the CDR3 is TGTGCCAGCAGCGACCCGCAGGGGTATCGCGGCGGCTACACCTTC. Amino acids: CASSDPQGYRGGYTF.